The 22 T cell receptor beta chains below were found in one sample sequenced in a study of T cells in Graves' hyperthyroidism and ophthalmopathy. Amplification of TCR beta CDR3 regions was performed using RNA transcripts as template. HTBI primers were employed in a first-round RT-PCR of the TCR CDR3. TCRdb redid the calling of the multiplex PCR reads with MiXCR, one entry per CDR3 protein. The data show some 350,000 distinct CDR3 sequences, more than 15% seen once. Sequenced sample: blood. The receptors shown here come from a young woman with Graves' hyperthyroidism that later progressed to Graves' ophthalmopathy.

This clonotype came up many times. For the CDR3, the DNA is TGTGCCAGCAAAAGCTTACTCGACTCAGGGGACACTGAAGCTTTCTTT. Its protein product is CASKSLLDSGDTEAFF. The rearrangement joins TRBV27 to TRBJ1-1, with D possibly being TRBD1 (6 bases). With 7 bases removed from V and 3 bases from J, the gap between germline ends came to 21 bases. The CDR3 extends over 16 amino acids. Germline CDR1 and CDR2: MNHEY and SMNVEV (reference sequence).

This clonotype was counted ten times or more. The chain employs TRBV11-1 and TRBJ2-3, with D tentatively TRBD2 (7 bases). CDR1 and CDR2 from the germline V gene are SGHAT and FQDESV (reference sequence). There are 12 residues in the CDR3. Deletions cut 6 bases from V and 9 bases from J, with 13 bases between. CDR3 coding DNA: TGTGCCAGCAGTGTTGGGGGGGCAACGCAGTATTTT. It codes for CASSVGGATQYF.

This clonotype was counted a few times. CDR3: CASSTRSRDTSYPTDTQYF. CDR3 nucleotide sequence: TGTGCCAGTAGTACCAGGTCCCGGGACACGTCCTATCCCACAGATACGCAGTATTTT. The chain carries TRBV19 and TRBJ2-3, with D maybe TRBD1 (6 bases). CDR3 length: 19 residues. V dropped 4 bases and J dropped 2 bases, with 25 bases sitting between them. CDR1 LNHDA and CDR2 SQIVND come from the germline V gene (reference sequence).

This clonotype was recorded many times. The J gene is TRBJ2-5, the V gene TRBV7-8; D is unclear. Germline CDR1 SGHVS, CDR2 FQNEAQ. Trimming left V 3 bases short and J 7 bases short, with 15 bases between. The CDR3 consists of 14 residues. In nucleotides, the CDR3 is TGTGCCAGCAGCTTCGGCACTAACGGGCGGACCCAGTACTTC. Translation gives CASSFGTNGRTQYF.

There are a few counts of this clonotype. The chain is built from TRBV12-3 or TRBV12-4 and TRBJ1-1, with 8 bases identical to TRBD1. The CDR3 contains 13 residues. V trimming: 6 bases; J trimming: 6 bases; junction bases outside the gene matches: 6. Here the CDR3 reads CASSFQTGAEAFF. The DNA for the CDR3 is TGTGCCAGCAGCTTCCAGACAGGGGCTGAAGCTTTCTTT.

This chain connects TRBV5-4 to TRBJ1-1; the D is unclear. The germline V and J ends were trimmed by 2 bases and 2 bases, with 7 bases remaining between them. CDR3 length: 13 amino acids. Germline lookup yields CDR1 SGHNT and CDR2 YYREEE (reference sequence). As DNA, the CDR3 is TGTGCCAGCAGCTTTGACATAAACACTGAAGCTTTCTTT. Its translation: CASSFDINTEAFF.

The CDR3 coding sequence is TGTGCCAGCTTACAGCGGACCGGGGAGCTGTTTTTT. It is translated as CASLQRTGELFF. This chain uses TRBV6-1 with TRBJ2-2; TRBD2 is a possible D gene (5 bases). Germline values: CDR1 MNHNS, CDR2 SASEGT. The germline V and J ends were trimmed by 8 bases and 5 bases, with 9 bases remaining between them. The CDR3 sequence is 12 residues long.

The chain recombines TRBV5-1 with TRBJ1-5; D is unclear. The germline CDR1 and CDR2 sequences are SGHRS and YFSETQ. Trimming pared 0 bases from V and 0 bases from J, leaving 7 bases between. The CDR3 sequence is 15 residues long. The CDR3, as DNA: TGCGCCAGCAGCTTGGAGCCGGATAGCAATCAGCCCCAGCATTTT. Translation: CASSLEPDSNQPQHF.

The chain links TRBV20-1 to TRBJ2-7, with TRBD1 matching over 8 bases. Losses at the gene ends were 6 bases for V and 4 bases for J; bases not matched to a gene: 8. The CDR3 covers 13 residues. Germline V gene data show CDR1 as DFQATT and CDR2 as SNEGSKA (reference sequence). The CDR3 coding sequence is TGCAGTGCAACGCAACAGGGGGAGTACGAGCAGTACTTC. It specifies CSATQQGEYEQYF.

This clonotype was detected ten times or more. This chain joins TRBV6-1 and TRBJ2-5, with a weak D call TRBD2 (6 bases). The CDR3 has 14 amino acids. Trimming removed 6 bases from V and 0 bases from J, with 11 bases in between. Germline V CDR1 and CDR2: MNHNS, SASEGT. The CDR3, as DNA: TGTGCCAGCAGCCCCGGGGGTAACCAAGAGACCCAGTACTTC. Amino acid sequence: CASSPGGNQETQYF.

This clonotype was counted ten times or more. This chain uses TRBV28 with TRBJ1-4; no clear D. The CDR3 spans 14 residues. With 3 bases removed from V and 7 bases from J, the gap between germline ends came to 12 bases. Per the germline V gene, CDR1 is MDHEN and CDR2 is SYDVKM. The CDR3 spells CASSFPEQFEKLFF. The DNA of the CDR3 is TGTGCCAGCAGTTTTCCTGAACAGTTTGAAAAACTGTTTTTT.

The chain uses TRBV13 and TRBJ2-7; 13 bases agree with TRBD2. The CDR3 runs to 20 residues. J was trimmed by 5 bases and V by 2 bases; bases with no gene match: 18. In germline, CDR1 is PRHDT, CDR2 FYEKMQ (reference sequence). CDR3 sequence (DNA): TGTGCCAGCAGCTTAAAGGGAGGACTAGCGGGAGAAAGGCCCCTCCACGAGCAGTACTTC. It encodes CASSLKGGLAGERPLHEQYF. Variable domain in full (rest from reference TRBV13 and TRBJ2-7): AAGVIQSPRHLIKEKRETATLKCYPIPRHDTVYWYQQGPGQDPQFLISFYEKMQSDKGSIPDRFSAQQFSDYHSELNMSSLELGDSALYFCASSLKGGLAGERPLHEQYFGPGTRLTVT.

This clonotype was detected many times. This chain links TRBV18 with TRBJ1-2, with D possibly matching TRBD1 (5 bases). Trimming removed 3 bases at V and 6 bases at J, with 8 bases between. CDR1 KGHSH and CDR2 LQKENI come from the germline V gene. The CDR3 is 12 residues long. CDR3 amino acids: CASSPGLDGYTF. The CDR3 DNA is TGTGCCAGCTCACCGGGACTTGATGGCTACACCTTC.

This clonotype was detected only a few times. In nucleotides, the CDR3 is TGTGCCAGCAGCCAAGAAGTAGGGACTAGCCCGGATGAGCAGTTCTTC. It translates to CASSQEVGTSPDEQFF. The chain uses TRBV4-2 and TRBJ2-1; 9 positions match TRBD2. Trimming at V came to 0 bases and at J to 8 bases, leaving 8 bases not matched to a gene. In germline, CDR1 is LGHNA, CDR2 YNFKEQ. The CDR3 covers 16 residues.

This clonotype was seen repeatedly, ten times or more. The chain combines TRBV7-8 with TRBJ2-5; TRBD2 is a possible D gene (5 bases). V shed 8 bases and J shed 5 bases, with 15 bases lying between them. From germline, CDR1 is SGHVS and CDR2 FQNEAQ. The CDR3 length is 13 residues. As DNA, the CDR3 is TGTGCCAGCCTAAATGGCGAGCGGGAGACCCAGTACTTC. It yields the protein CASLNGERETQYF.

The V call is TRBV19, the J call TRBJ2-3; D unclear. CDR3 size: 13 residues. Trimming took 1 base from V and 5 from J, leaving 7 bases between them. Germline CDR1 reads LNHDA; CDR2 reads SQIVND (reference sequence). The CDR3 region has the DNA TGTGCCAGTAGTATAGCCCGAGGAGATACGCAGTATTTT. Protein product: CASSIARGDTQYF.

The V call is TRBV15, the J call TRBJ2-1; 7 bases align to TRBD2. In germline, CDR1 is LNHNV, CDR2 YYDKDF (reference sequence). This CDR3 is 16 amino acids long. V shed 6 bases and J 0 bases; nucleotides not matched to a gene: 8. DNA of the CDR3: TGTGCCACCAGAGAAGCCGGGACTACCTCCTACAATGAGCAGTTCTTC. As protein: CATREAGTTSYNEQFF.

This clonotype has only a few counts. The chain is built from TRBV18 and TRBJ1-2; weak D call: TRBD1 (6 bases). The CDR3 runs to 15 residues. V was shortened by 5 bases and J by 4 bases, with 17 bases between the two germline ends. The germline gives CDR1 KGHSH, CDR2 LQKENI. The CDR3 DNA reads TGTGCCAGCTCATCGACTGGGACAAACTCCTATGGCTACACCTTC. This encodes CASSSTGTNSYGYTF.

This clonotype was seen many times. This chain connects TRBV28 to TRBJ1-2; TRBD1 might be the D (6 bases). Germline values: CDR1 MDHEN, CDR2 SYDVKM. V lost 1 base and J 8 bases, leaving 14 bases between the germline ends. The CDR3 spans 14 residues. The CDR3 DNA sequence: TGTGCCAGCAGTTTATCCCCAACAGGGCGAGGCTACACCTTC. This codes for CASSLSPTGRGYTF.

This clonotype was recorded at least ten times. The rearrangement joins TRBV12-3 or TRBV12-4 to TRBJ1-1, with D unclear. CDR3 length: 14 amino acids. V was clipped by 6 bases and J by 3 bases, with 14 bases between them. The CDR3 DNA reads TGTGCCAGCAGCCTAAGTCGGGGAGACACTGAAGCTTTCTTT. Protein product: CASSLSRGDTEAFF.

This clonotype has only a few counts. The V and J genes are TRBV5-1 and TRBJ2-7, with 12 positions matching TRBD2. CDR1 and CDR2 (germline): SGHRS, YFSETQ. Trimming removed 4 bases from V and 3 bases from J; junction bases left unmatched: 5. The CDR3 is 15 residues long. For the CDR3, the DNA is TGCGCCAGCAGCCCGACTAGCGGGAGCCTCTACGAGCAGTACTTC. Its protein is CASSPTSGSLYEQYF.

This clonotype was seen only a few times. The chain's CDR3 is CAISGHRENNEQFF. CDR3 nucleotide sequence: TGTGCCATCAGTGGTCACAGGGAGAACAATGAGCAGTTCTTC. The chain carries TRBV10-3 and TRBJ2-1, with D perhaps matching TRBD1 (6 bases). V shed 4 bases and J shed 5 bases, with 12 bases lying between them. Per germline, CDR1 ENHRY and CDR2 SYGVKD. The CDR3 sequence is 14 residues long.